Ten or more counts support the clone carrying this TCR beta chain. The antigen remains undetermined. The data were taken from a study of Graves' ophthalmopathy and Graves' hyperthyroidism. Points from the study as a whole: Blood also held most thyroid clonotypes expanded above 0.001 frequency.

It was from roughly 9.3 ml of fresh peripheral blood that the PBMCs came. Germline assignment: CDR1 LNHDA and CDR2 SQIVND (reference sequence). V was trimmed by 0 bases and J by 3 bases, leaving 20 bases between them. CDR3 length equals 19 residues. Using RNA transcripts, the TCR beta CDR3 regions were amplified. Scientists carried out first-round RT-PCR using HTBI primers and then a second-round multiplex PCR. TCRdb re-called the multiplex PCR reads through MiXCR, storing one row per CDR3 protein. This sample has around 660,000 distinct CDR3 sequences, with about 40% found just once. The TCR sequence derives from an adult man with Graves' ophthalmopathy. The V gene is TRBV19, the J gene TRBJ1-4; D is undetermined. Material: peripheral blood. The CDR3 DNA is TGTGCCAGTAGTATAGACTATGGGGATTTAACGCGGCCTAATGAAAAACTGTTTTTT. Its protein product is CASSIDYGDLTRPNEKLFF.